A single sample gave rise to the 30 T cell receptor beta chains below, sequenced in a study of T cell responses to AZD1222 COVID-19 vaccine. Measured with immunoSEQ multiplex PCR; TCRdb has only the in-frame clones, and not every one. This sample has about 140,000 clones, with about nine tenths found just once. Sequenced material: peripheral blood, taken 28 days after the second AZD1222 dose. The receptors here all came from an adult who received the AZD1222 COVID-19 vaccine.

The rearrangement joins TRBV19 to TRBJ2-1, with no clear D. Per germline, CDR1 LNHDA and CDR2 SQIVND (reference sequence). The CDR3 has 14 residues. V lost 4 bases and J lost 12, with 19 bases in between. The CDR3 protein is CASSSEGGSSSQFF. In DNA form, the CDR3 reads TGTGCCAGTAGTAGTGAAGGCGGCTCCTCCTCGCAGTTCTTC.

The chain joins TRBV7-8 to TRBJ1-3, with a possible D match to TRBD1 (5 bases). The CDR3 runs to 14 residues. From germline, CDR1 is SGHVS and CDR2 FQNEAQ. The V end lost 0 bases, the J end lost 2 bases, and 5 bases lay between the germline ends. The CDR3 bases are TGTGCCAGCAGCTTAGCAGGGGCTGGAAACACCATATATTTT. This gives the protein CASSLAGAGNTIYF.

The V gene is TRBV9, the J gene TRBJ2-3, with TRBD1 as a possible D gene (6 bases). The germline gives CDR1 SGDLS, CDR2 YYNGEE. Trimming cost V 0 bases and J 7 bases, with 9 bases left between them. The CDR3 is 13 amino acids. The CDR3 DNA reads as TGTGCCAGCAGCGTAGCTCAGGGGTATACGCAGTATTTT. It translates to CASSVAQGYTQYF.

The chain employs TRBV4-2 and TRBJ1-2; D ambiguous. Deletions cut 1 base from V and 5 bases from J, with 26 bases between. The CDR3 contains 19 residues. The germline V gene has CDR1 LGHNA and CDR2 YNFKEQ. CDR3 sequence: CASSQGGRSTRFRGYGYTF. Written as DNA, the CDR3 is TGTGCCAGCAGCCAAGGCGGAAGGTCGACCCGGTTCCGGGGTTATGGCTACACCTTC.

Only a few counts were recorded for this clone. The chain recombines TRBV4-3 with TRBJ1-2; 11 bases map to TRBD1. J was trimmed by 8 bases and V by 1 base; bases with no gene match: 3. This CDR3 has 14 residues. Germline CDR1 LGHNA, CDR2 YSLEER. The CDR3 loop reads CASSQVGQGGGYTF. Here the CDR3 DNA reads TGCGCCAGCAGCCAAGTGGGACAGGGGGGCGGCTACACCTTC.

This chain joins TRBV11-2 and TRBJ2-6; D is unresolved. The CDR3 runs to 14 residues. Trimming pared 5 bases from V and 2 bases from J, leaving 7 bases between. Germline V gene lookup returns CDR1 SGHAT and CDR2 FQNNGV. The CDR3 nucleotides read TGTGCCAGCAGCCAGTCGGCTGGGGCCAACGTCCTGACTTTC. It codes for CASSQSAGANVLTF.

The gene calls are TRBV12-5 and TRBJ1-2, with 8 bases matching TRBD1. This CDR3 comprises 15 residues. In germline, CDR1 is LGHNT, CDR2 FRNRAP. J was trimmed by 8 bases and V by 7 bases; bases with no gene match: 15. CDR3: CASALGGGQDLGYTF. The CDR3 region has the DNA TGTGCTAGTGCCTTGGGGGGGGGACAGGATTTGGGCTACACCTTC.

As DNA, the CDR3 is TGTGCCAGCAGCTTAGCGGGGGGGCATAAACAAGCCCTAGAGACCCAGTACTTC. Translation gives CASSLAGGHKQALETQYF. The rearrangement links TRBV5-4 to TRBJ2-5; 10 bases line up with TRBD2. The CDR3 loop spans 18 amino acids. The V segment lost 2 bases and the J segment 4 bases; nucleotides outside the gene matches: 14. CDR1 and CDR2 from the germline V gene are SGHNT and YYREEE (reference sequence).

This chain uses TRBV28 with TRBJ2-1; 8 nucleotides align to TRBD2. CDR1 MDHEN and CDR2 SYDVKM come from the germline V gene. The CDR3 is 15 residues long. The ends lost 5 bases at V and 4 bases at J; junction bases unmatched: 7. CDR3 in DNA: TGTGCCAGCAGTCCCGGGGGGGGTGGTTACAATGAGCAGTTCTTC. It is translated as CASSPGGGGYNEQFF. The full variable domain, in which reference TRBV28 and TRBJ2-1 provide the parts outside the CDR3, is DVKVTQSSRYLVKRTGEKVFLECVQDMDHENMFWYRQDPGLGLRLIYFSYDVKMKEKGDIPEGYSVSREKKERFSLILESASTNQTSMYLCASSPGGGGYNEQFFGPGTRLTVL.

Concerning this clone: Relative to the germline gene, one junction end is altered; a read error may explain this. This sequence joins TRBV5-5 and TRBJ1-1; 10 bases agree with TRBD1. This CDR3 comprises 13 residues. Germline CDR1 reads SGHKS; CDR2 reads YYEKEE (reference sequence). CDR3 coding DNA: TGTGCCAGCAGTCCCCCCGGGACAGGGGTCGCTTTCTTC. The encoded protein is CASSPPGTGVAFF.

In nucleotides, the CDR3 is TGTGCTAGTGGTTTGGCAGGGACAGGGGGCCTTAGAGTCGGAGGCTACACCTTC. Its translation: CASGLAGTGGLRVGGYTF. The chain links TRBV12-5 to TRBJ1-2; 12 bases fit TRBD1. Per germline, CDR1 LGHNT and CDR2 FRNRAP. Trimming at V came to 1 base and at J to 8 bases, leaving 14 bases not matched to a gene. The CDR3 has 18 residues.

CDR3 DNA: TGTGCCAGCAGTGAATCGGGCAGCGGGAGTGAAAAACTGTTTTTT. Its translation is CASSESGSGSEKLFF. This chain uses TRBV25-1 with TRBJ1-4, with D hard to call. The CDR3 covers 15 residues. Germline values: CDR1 MGHDK, CDR2 SYGVNS. Trimming shortened V by 1 base and J by 7 bases, and 13 bases separated the two germline ends.

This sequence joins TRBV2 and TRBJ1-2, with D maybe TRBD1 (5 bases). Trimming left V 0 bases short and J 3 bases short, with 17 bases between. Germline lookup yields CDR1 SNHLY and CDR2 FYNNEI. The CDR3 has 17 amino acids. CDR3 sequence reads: CASSEAQELQGYYGYTF. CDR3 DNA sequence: TGTGCCAGCAGTGAAGCGCAGGAGCTGCAGGGTTACTATGGCTACACCTTC.

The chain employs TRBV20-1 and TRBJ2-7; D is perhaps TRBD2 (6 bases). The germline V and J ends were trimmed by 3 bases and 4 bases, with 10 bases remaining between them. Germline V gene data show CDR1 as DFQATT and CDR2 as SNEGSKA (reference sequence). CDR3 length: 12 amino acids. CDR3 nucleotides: TGCAGTGCTAGTGGCGGGGTGTACGAGCAGTACTTC. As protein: CSASGGVYEQYF.

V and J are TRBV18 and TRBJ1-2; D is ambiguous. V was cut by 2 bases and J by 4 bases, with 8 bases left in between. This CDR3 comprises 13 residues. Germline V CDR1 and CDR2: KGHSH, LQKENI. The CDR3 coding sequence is TGTGCCAGCTCACCAGGGGAGGGCTATGGCTACACCTTC. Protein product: CASSPGEGYGYTF.

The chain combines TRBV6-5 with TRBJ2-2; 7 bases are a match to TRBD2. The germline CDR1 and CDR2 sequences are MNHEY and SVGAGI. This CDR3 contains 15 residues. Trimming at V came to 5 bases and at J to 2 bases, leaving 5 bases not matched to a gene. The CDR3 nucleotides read TGTGCCAGCAGTCGGGAGCGGGGCAACACCGGGGAGCTGTTTTTT. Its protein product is CASSRERGNTGELFF.

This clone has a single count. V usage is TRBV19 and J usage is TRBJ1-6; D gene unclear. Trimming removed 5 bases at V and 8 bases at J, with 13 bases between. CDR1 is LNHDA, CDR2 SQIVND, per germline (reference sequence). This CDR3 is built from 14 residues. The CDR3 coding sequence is TGTGCCAGTAGTGCAAACCAAAAAGATTCACCCCTCCACTTT. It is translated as CASSANQKDSPLHF.

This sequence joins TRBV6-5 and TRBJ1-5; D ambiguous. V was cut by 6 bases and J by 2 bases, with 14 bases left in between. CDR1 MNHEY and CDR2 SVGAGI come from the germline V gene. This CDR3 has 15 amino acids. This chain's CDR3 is CASSGSGAGNQPQHF. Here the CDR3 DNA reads TGTGCCAGCAGCGGCTCGGGCGCGGGCAATCAGCCCCAGCATTTT.

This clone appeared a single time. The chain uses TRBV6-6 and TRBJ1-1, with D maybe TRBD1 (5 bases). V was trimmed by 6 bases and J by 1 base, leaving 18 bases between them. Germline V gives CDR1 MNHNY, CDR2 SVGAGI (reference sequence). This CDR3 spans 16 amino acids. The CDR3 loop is CASSPTLQAGNTEAFF. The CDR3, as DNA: TGTGCCAGCAGCCCAACTTTACAGGCAGGGAACACTGAAGCTTTCTTT.

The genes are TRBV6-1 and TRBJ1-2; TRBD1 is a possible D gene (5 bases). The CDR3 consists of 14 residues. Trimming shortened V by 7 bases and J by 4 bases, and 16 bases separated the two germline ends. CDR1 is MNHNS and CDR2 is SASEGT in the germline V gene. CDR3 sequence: CASNHRGGSYGYTF. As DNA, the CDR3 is TGTGCCAGCAACCACCGGGGGGGGTCCTATGGCTACACCTTC.

The CDR3 nucleotides read TGTGCCAGTAGTATCGGGCAGGGGGCGGCTTTCTTT. It translates to CASSIGQGAAFF. The rearrangement joins TRBV19 to TRBJ1-1, with 8 bases matching TRBD1. Germline V lookup: CDR1 LNHDA, CDR2 SQIVND (reference sequence). The V and J ends lost 3 bases and 11 bases, in that order; junction bases with no gene match: 5. The CDR3 loop spans 12 amino acids.

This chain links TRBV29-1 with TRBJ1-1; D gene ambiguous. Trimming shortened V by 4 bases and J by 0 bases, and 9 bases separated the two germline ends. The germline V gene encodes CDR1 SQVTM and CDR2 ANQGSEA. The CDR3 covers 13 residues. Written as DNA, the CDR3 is TGCAGCGTTGCTGGGTTGATGAACACTGAAGCTTTCTTT. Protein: CSVAGLMNTEAFF.

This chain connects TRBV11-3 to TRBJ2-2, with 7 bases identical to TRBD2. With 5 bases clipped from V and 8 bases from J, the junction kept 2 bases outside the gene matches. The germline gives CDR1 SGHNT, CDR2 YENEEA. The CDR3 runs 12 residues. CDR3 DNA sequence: TGTGCCAGCAGCCGGGGGGTTGGGGAGCTGTTTTTT. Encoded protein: CASSRGVGELFF.

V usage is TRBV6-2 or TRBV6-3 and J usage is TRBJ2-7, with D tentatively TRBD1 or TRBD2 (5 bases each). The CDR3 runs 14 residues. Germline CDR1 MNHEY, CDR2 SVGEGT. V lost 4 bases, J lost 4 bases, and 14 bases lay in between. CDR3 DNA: TGTGCCAGCAGTTCCCGGGACGGAATTTACGAGCAGTACTTC. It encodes CASSSRDGIYEQYF.

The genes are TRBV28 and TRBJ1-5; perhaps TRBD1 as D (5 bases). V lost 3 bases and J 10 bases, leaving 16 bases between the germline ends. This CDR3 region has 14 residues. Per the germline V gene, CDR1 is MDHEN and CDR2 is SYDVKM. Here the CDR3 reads CASSFPGGPRPQHF. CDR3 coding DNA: TGTGCCAGCAGTTTCCCGGGGGGACCGAGACCCCAGCATTTT.

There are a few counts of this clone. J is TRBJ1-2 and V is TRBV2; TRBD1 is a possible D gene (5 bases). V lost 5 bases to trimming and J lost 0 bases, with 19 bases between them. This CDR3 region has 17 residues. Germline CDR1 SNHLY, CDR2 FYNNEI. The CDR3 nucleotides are TGTGCCAGCAGTACCCCAATACTGCAGGGCCCTAACTATGGCTACACCTTC. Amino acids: CASSTPILQGPNYGYTF.

The CDR3 reads CASSLQGAGQPQHF. CDR3 DNA: TGCGCCAGCAGCTTACAGGGGGCGGGTCAGCCCCAGCATTTT. The chain is built from TRBV5-1 and TRBJ1-5; 9 bases are shared with TRBD1. Germline CDR1 is SGHRS and CDR2 is YFSETQ. CDR3 size: 14 residues. After removal of 2 bases from V and 6 bases from J, the junction contained 3 bases not matched to a gene.

CDR3 in DNA: TGCAGTGCTGTAGGGGACTTTGAAGCTTTCTTT. Amino acid sequence: CSAVGDFEAFF. The chain uses TRBV20-1 and TRBJ1-1; possible D gene TRBD1, 5 bases. CDR3 length: 11 amino acids. Germline V gene data show CDR1 as DFQATT and CDR2 as SNEGSKA (reference sequence). The germline V and J ends were trimmed by 5 bases and 7 bases, with 11 bases remaining between them.

Written as DNA, the CDR3 is TGTGCCAGCAGTTTATGGGGACAGTTTGGAAACACCATATATTTT. This sequence encodes CASSLWGQFGNTIYF. The chain joins TRBV28 to TRBJ1-3; 7 bases align to TRBD1. The V gene's germline CDR1 is MDHEN and CDR2 SYDVKM. V trimming: 0 bases; J trimming: 3 bases; junction bases outside the gene matches: 2. The CDR3 covers 15 residues.

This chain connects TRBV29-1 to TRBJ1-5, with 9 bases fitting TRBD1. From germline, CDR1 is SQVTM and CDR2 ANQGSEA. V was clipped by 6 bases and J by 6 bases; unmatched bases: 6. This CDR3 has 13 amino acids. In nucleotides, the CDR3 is TGCAGCGTGCGGGACAGGGCGGGTCAGCCCCAGCATTTT. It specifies CSVRDRAGQPQHF.